This T cell receptor (beta chain) was sequenced during a study of CD8 T cells in ankylosing spondylitis. The germline V and J ends were trimmed by 8 bases and 0 bases, with 14 bases remaining between them. Germline-derived CDR1 and CDR2 are MNHNS and SASEGT. The CDR3 consists of 14 residues. TCRdb fed the 5' RACE reads into MiXCR, producing one record per CDR3 protein. Of 150,000 to 200,000 distinct CDR3 sequences in the sample, 9.5% to 13% were seen once. The receptor's source is a male donor with ankylosing spondylitis or in good health (not recorded which). The sample was blood, either unsorted or a sorted T cell fraction (not recorded which). This chain connects TRBV6-1 to TRBJ2-7; D may be TRBD2 (6 bases). The CDR3 region has the DNA TGTGCCAGCCAGCCGCGCGGGGTCTCCTACGAGCAGTACTTC. Encoded protein: CASQPRGVSYEQYF.